One sample yielded the 4 T cell receptor beta chains listed below, sequenced in a study of T cell responses to AZD1222 COVID-19 vaccine. Profiling relied on immunoSEQ multiplex PCR, and the TCRdb table lists in-frame clones only, not all of them. Here the sample spans 90,000 to 150,000 clones, about 85% being singletons. The sequenced sample was peripheral blood, obtained 28 days after the second AZD1222 dose. The receptors come from an adult who received the AZD1222 COVID-19 vaccine.

The chain uses TRBV5-1 and TRBJ2-5; D assignment may be TRBD1 or TRBD2 (6 bases each). This CDR3 region has 16 residues. Germline V gives CDR1 SGHRS, CDR2 YFSETQ. The V end lost 0 bases, the J end lost 4 bases, and 16 bases lay between the germline ends. The CDR3 is CASSLVGGGTPETQYF. DNA for the CDR3: TGCGCCAGCAGCTTGGTTGGAGGGGGGACTCCAGAGACCCAGTACTTC.

The chain recombines TRBV7-2 with TRBJ1-6, with 7 bases identical to TRBD1. The CDR3 is 16 residues long. CDR1 is SGHTA and CDR2 is FQGNSA in the germline V gene. The V gene end was trimmed by 7 bases and the J gene end by 0 bases; junction bases not matched to a gene: 6. The CDR3 sequence: CASKEDRSSYNSPLHF. The CDR3 nucleotides read TGTGCCAGCAAAGAGGACAGGAGCTCCTATAATTCACCCCTCCACTTT. The full variable domain, its missing parts supplied by reference TRBV7-2 and TRBJ1-6, is GAGVSQSPSNKVTEKGKDVELRCDPISGHTALYWYRQSLGQGLEFLIYFQGNSAPDKSGLPSDRFSAERTGGSVSTLTIQRTQQEDSAVYLCASKEDRSSYNSPLHFGNGTRLTVT.

V is TRBV27 and J is TRBJ1-5; 9 positions match TRBD1. Germline lookup yields CDR1 MNHEY and CDR2 SMNVEV (reference sequence). CDR3 size: 14 residues. The V gene end was trimmed by 5 bases and the J gene end by 6 bases; junction bases not matched to a gene: 5. The chain's CDR3 is CASSPDRGSQPQHF. CDR3 nucleotides: TGTGCCAGCAGTCCGGACAGGGGCTCTCAGCCCCAGCATTTT.

The J gene is TRBJ1-6, the V gene TRBV15; TRBD1 is a possible D gene (5 bases). Trimming cost V 4 bases and J 7 bases, with 20 bases left between them. Germline V lookup: CDR1 LNHNV, CDR2 YYDKDF (reference sequence). The CDR3 runs to 17 residues. For the CDR3, the DNA is TGTGCCACCAGCACCCGACGGACCGGGACGAGGAATTCACCCCTCCACTTT. Residues: CATSTRRTGTRNSPLHF.